This entry is about one TCR beta chain. Seattle enrolled patients during active infection and tracked them longitudinally. The data are from a study of blood T cell repertoires in COVID-19. Study information: In each case, the material was cDNA or gDNA derived from T cells, B-cell-depleted T cells, or PBMCs.

Germline CDR1 reads LNHDA; CDR2 reads SQIVND (reference sequence). The CDR3 has 15 residues. The V gene end was trimmed by 7 bases and the J gene end by 6 bases; junction bases not matched to a gene: 12. TCRdb's table, derived via immunoSEQ multiplex PCR, lists solely in-frame clones and lacks some. This sample yields 350,000 to 500,000 clones, of which about 90% are seen a single time; about 0.91% belongs to the top ten. The TCR sequence derives from a man aged 18-30 years with COVID-19, enrolled during active disease. The sequencing input was peripheral blood. The rearrangement uses TRBV19 and TRBJ2-1, with 7 bases identical to TRBD2. The CDR3 region is CASTSGDPRVNEQFF. DNA of the CDR3: TGTGCCAGTACCAGCGGGGACCCCCGGGTCAATGAGCAGTTCTTC.